A single sample is the source of the 22 T cell receptor beta chains below, sequenced in a study of cytomegalovirus exposure and HLA in healthy donors. Assay: immunoSEQ multiplex PCR; the TCRdb copy retains only in-frame clones and omits some. This sample has fewer than 200,000 clones, with about 89% found just once. The sample taken for sequencing was PBMCs. These receptors all stem from a man in his thirties or forties in good health and CMV-seropositive.

This clone was counted once. The chain has TRBV29-1 and TRBJ1-4; D is unresolved. Germline loops: CDR1 SQVTM, CDR2 ANQGSEA. This CDR3 is 13 amino acids long. V shed 7 bases and J shed 7 bases, with 16 bases lying between them. CDR3 nucleotide sequence: TGCAGCGCCCGAAGCTGGCTGGGTGAAAAACTGTTTTTT. Its translation: CSARSWLGEKLFF. Filled out from reference TRBV29-1 and TRBJ1-4, the complete variable domain reads SAVISQKPSRDICQRGTSLTIQCQVDSQVTMMFWYRQQPGQSLTLIATANQGSEATYESGFVIDKFPISRPNLTFSTLTVSNMSPEDSSIYLCSARSWLGEKLFFGSGTQLSVL.

V gene TRBV7-3 combines with J gene TRBJ2-3, with 10 positions matching TRBD2. Germline V CDR1 and CDR2: SGHTA, FQGTGA. The CDR3 consists of 14 residues. The V segment lost 2 bases and the J segment 4 bases; nucleotides outside the gene matches: 0. The chain's CDR3 is CASSLLAGADTQYF. The CDR3 DNA sequence: TGTGCCAGCAGCTTACTAGCGGGAGCAGATACGCAGTATTTT.

This sequence joins TRBV9 and TRBJ1-2; D uncertain. CDR1 and CDR2 from the germline V gene are SGDLS and YYNGEE. The CDR3 spans 14 residues. V shed 2 bases and J shed 8 bases, with 16 bases lying between them. The CDR3 region has the DNA TGTGCCAGCAGCGTGATAGGGAATCGTTACGGCTACACCTTC. It encodes CASSVIGNRYGYTF.

The chain is built from TRBV6-4 and TRBJ1-5; 9 bases are shared with TRBD1. This CDR3 has 17 amino acids. V trimming: 9 bases; J trimming: 0 bases; junction bases outside the gene matches: 12. Germline CDR1 and CDR2: MRHNA and SNTAGT. The CDR3 loop is CASPGQGRRFSNQPQHF. The CDR3 bases are TGTGCCAGTCCGGGACAGGGTCGACGGTTTAGCAATCAGCCCCAGCATTTT.

This chain uses TRBV6-5 with TRBJ1-4; D is unclear. The CDR3 covers 16 residues. V shed 0 bases and J shed 6 bases, with 14 bases lying between them. Looked up from germline, CDR1 is MNHEY and CDR2 is SVGAGI. As DNA, the CDR3 is TGTGCCAGCAGTTACTCTCCTTATACTAGATATGAAAAACTGTTTTTT. Protein: CASSYSPYTRYEKLFF.

The rearrangement joins TRBV7-2 to TRBJ2-1; weak D call: TRBD1 (6 bases). Germline V CDR1 and CDR2: SGHTA, FQGNSA. This CDR3 has 13 amino acids. Trimming took 1 base from V and 9 from J, leaving 10 bases between them. The chain's CDR3 is CASSLVLGGEQFF. In DNA, the CDR3 is TGTGCCAGCAGCTTAGTGCTAGGGGGTGAGCAGTTCTTC.

CDR3 protein: CASSDPDSEKIYEQYF. The DNA of the CDR3 is TGTGCCAGCAGTGACCCAGATAGCGAGAAGATCTACGAGCAGTACTTC. This chain links TRBV6-4 with TRBJ2-7; a possible D gene is TRBD2 (5 bases). The CDR3 loop spans 16 amino acids. V was clipped by 2 bases and J by 3 bases, with 17 bases between them. Germline CDR1 is MRHNA and CDR2 is SNTAGT.

This clone appeared a single time. This chain links TRBV7-9 with TRBJ1-2; tentative D call: TRBD1 (6 bases). Germline V gene sequence: CDR1 SEHNR, CDR2 FQNEAQ (reference sequence). Trimming pared 3 bases from V and 4 bases from J, leaving 12 bases between. CDR3 length equals 14 residues. CDR3 region: CASSLGGAIYGYTF. The CDR3 bases are TGTGCCAGCAGCTTGGGGGGCGCGATCTATGGCTACACCTTC.

Only one count was recorded for this clone. The J gene is TRBJ1-2, the V gene TRBV7-3; the match to TRBD1 covers 8 bases. From germline, CDR1 is SGHTA and CDR2 FQGTGA. CDR3 length: 15 residues. V was pared by 5 bases and J by 4 bases, with 9 bases of the junction left unmatched. Here the CDR3 reads CASSESTGAGYGYTF. In nucleotides, the CDR3 is TGTGCCAGCAGCGAATCGACAGGGGCCGGCTATGGCTACACCTTC.

The chain joins TRBV19 to TRBJ2-1; no definite D call. V lost 4 bases, J lost 3 bases, and 4 bases lay in between. The CDR3 has 12 amino acids. The germline CDR1 and CDR2 sequences are LNHDA and SQIVND (reference sequence). The CDR3 spells CASSTLYNEQFF. The CDR3 DNA reads TGTGCCAGTAGTACACTCTACAATGAGCAGTTCTTC.

The J gene is TRBJ1-2, the V gene TRBV30; maybe TRBD1 (5 bases). The CDR3 extends over 12 amino acids. Germline lookup yields CDR1 GTSNPN and CDR2 SVGIG (reference sequence). The V and J ends lost 5 bases and 3 bases respectively, with 10 bases between them. The CDR3 is CAWGTGDYGYTF. The DNA for the CDR3 is TGTGCCTGGGGGACTGGAGACTATGGCTACACCTTC.

This rearrangement joins TRBV7-6 to TRBJ2-7; D may be TRBD1 or TRBD2 (5 bases each). The CDR3 length is 15 residues. V was trimmed by 0 bases and J by 3 bases, leaving 12 bases between them. The V gene's germline CDR1 is SGHVS and CDR2 FNYEAQ. CDR3 DNA sequence: TGTGCCAGCAGCTTAGCGTTCGGGGCTAGCTACGAGCAGTACTTC. Translating gives CASSLAFGASYEQYF. Full variable domain (rest looked up from reference TRBV7-6 and TRBJ2-7): GAGVSQSPRYKVTKRGQDVALRCDPISGHVSLYWYRQALGQGPEFLTYFNYEAQQDKSGLPNDRFSAERPEGSISTLTIQRTEQRDSAMYRCASSLAFGASYEQYFGPGTRLTVT.

The rearrangement links TRBV1 to TRBJ2-3; TRBD2 reflects the table's D call only, with no check against the DNA. TRBV1 is noted as a pseudogene. The CDR3 is 17 amino acids. CDR3 DNA: TGCACCAGCAGCCACGCAGGGAAGGGAGGGGTGGCAGATACGCAGTATTTT. It yields the protein CTSSHAGKGGVADTQYF.

The chain joins TRBV7-2 to TRBJ1-3, with D unclear. V was shortened by 6 bases and J by 1 base, with 13 bases between the two germline ends. The germline V gene encodes CDR1 SGHTA and CDR2 FQGNSA. This CDR3 has 15 residues. The CDR3 DNA follows: TGTGCCAGCAGTCCCGACTATATTTCTGGAAACACCATATATTTT. It codes for CASSPDYISGNTIYF.

This clone was counted a single time. The chain uses TRBV2 and TRBJ1-3; the D gene is possibly TRBD1 (6 bases). Trimming left V 5 bases short and J 0 bases short, with 11 bases between. Germline CDR1 SNHLY, CDR2 FYNNEI. This CDR3 contains 15 residues. In DNA form, the CDR3 reads TGTGCCAGCAGTACAGACAGGCTCTCTGGAAACACCATATATTTT. Its protein product is CASSTDRLSGNTIYF.

The genes are TRBV14 and TRBJ1-2; 7 positions agree with TRBD1. Germline-derived CDR1 and CDR2 are SGHDN and FVKESK. With V trimmed by 5 bases and J by 1 base, 10 bases remained unmatched. The CDR3 is made up of 16 amino acids. The CDR3 DNA follows: TGTGCCAGCAGCTCCCTTACCGGGACAGATAACTATGGCTACACCTTC. Translated: CASSSLTGTDNYGYTF.

The rearrangement uses TRBV29-1 and TRBJ1-5; TRBD1 matches 9 bases. Germline V lookup: CDR1 SQVTM, CDR2 ANQGSEA. The CDR3 runs 14 residues. V shed 7 bases and J 2 bases; nucleotides not matched to a gene: 6. The CDR3 DNA follows: TGCAGCGCCGGGACAGGGTCTGGCAATCAGCCCCAGCATTTT. This encodes CSAGTGSGNQPQHF. Supplemented by reference TRBV29-1 and TRBJ1-5, the full variable domain reads SAVISQKPSRDICQRGTSLTIQCQVDSQVTMMFWYRQQPGQSLTLIATANQGSEATYESGFVIDKFPISRPNLTFSTLTVSNMSPEDSSIYLCSAGTGSGNQPQHFGDGTRLSIL.

This chain connects TRBV2 to TRBJ2-3, with 8 bases lining up with TRBD2. Trimming took 6 bases from V and 4 from J; bases not matched to a gene: 9. The CDR3 runs to 15 residues. Germline values: CDR1 SNHLY, CDR2 FYNNEI. CDR3 sequence: CASRGRGLGPDTQYF. CDR3 sequence (DNA): TGTGCCAGCAGGGGCCGGGGACTAGGGCCAGATACGCAGTATTTT.

The chain recombines TRBV4-1 with TRBJ1-2; D gene unclear. The germline V and J ends were trimmed by 0 bases and 2 bases, with 13 bases remaining between them. This CDR3 is 16 amino acids long. Germline V CDR1 and CDR2: MGHRA, YSYEKL. The DNA of the CDR3 is TGCGCCAGCAGCCAAGAAGCGTCCGGGGTGAACTATGGCTACACCTTC. As protein: CASSQEASGVNYGYTF.

This clone appeared a single time. The gene calls are TRBV5-6 and TRBJ1-5; D not certain. Deletions cut 0 bases from V and 5 bases from J, with 12 bases between. CDR1 and CDR2 from the germline V gene are SGHDT and YYEEEE. This CDR3 is built from 15 residues. The CDR3 loop is CASSLAGDRDQPQHF. In DNA, the CDR3 is TGTGCCAGCAGCTTGGCGGGAGATCGGGATCAGCCCCAGCATTTT.

This chain connects TRBV4-1 to TRBJ1-5, with 8 bases aligning to TRBD1. V trimming: 3 bases; J trimming: 3 bases; junction bases outside the gene matches: 7. Germline lookup yields CDR1 MGHRA and CDR2 YSYEKL. The CDR3 covers 16 residues. The DNA for the CDR3 is TGCGCCAGCAGCCAGCCAGGACAGGGTACCAATCAGCCCCAGCATTTT. Encoded protein: CASSQPGQGTNQPQHF.

The V gene is TRBV7-9, the J gene TRBJ2-7, with D possibly being TRBD1 (5 bases). The CDR3 is made up of 14 amino acids. CDR1 is SEHNR, CDR2 FQNEAQ, per germline (reference sequence). V was trimmed by 5 bases and J by 2 bases, leaving 13 bases between them. The CDR3 coding sequence is TGTGCCAGCAGCCCGCAGGGTTTCGCCTACGAGCAGTACTTC. Protein product: CASSPQGFAYEQYF.